This record covers a single TCR beta chain. Antigen unknown. The sample comes from a study of cytomegalovirus exposure and HLA in healthy donors. For the study at large: A preliminary data release comprised approximately 85 million unique TCRs obtained from HLA-typed donors. Study-level findings and limits: Later, an analysis showed that TCR beta chains associated with HLA were more clonally expanded than others that were equally common. Most likely, a cluster of highly shared sequence variants arose as a sequencing artifact.

The PCR employed 60 Vbeta primers together with 13 Jbeta primers. The data were produced by immunoSEQ multiplex PCR, yet TCRdb's version contains in-frame clones alone and is incomplete. This sample's table reports 100,000 to 150,000 clones. The CDR3 length is 19 residues. Germline lookup yields CDR1 LGHNA and CDR2 YSLEER. V was shortened by 0 bases and J by 3 bases, with 21 bases between the two germline ends. The sample consisted of PBMCs. The receptor comes from a woman in her forties in good health and CMV-seropositive. This chain connects TRBV4-3 to TRBJ2-1; TRBD2 might be the D (6 bases). In DNA, the CDR3 is TGCGCCAGCAGCCAAGAGGGTTTGAGAGGAGGCGGGAACTACAATGAGCAGTTCTTC. Translated: CASSQEGLRGGGNYNEQFF.